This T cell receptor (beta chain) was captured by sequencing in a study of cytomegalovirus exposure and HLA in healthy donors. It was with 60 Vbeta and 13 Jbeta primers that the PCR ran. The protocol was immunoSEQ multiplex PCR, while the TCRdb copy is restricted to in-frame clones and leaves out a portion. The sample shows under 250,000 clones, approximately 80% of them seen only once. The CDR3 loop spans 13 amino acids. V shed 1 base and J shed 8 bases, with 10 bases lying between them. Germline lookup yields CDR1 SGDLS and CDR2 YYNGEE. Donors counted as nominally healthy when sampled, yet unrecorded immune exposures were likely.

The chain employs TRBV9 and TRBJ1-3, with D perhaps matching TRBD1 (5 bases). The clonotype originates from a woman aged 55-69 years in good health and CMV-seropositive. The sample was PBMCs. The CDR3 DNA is TGTGCCAGCAGCGTAAGTTTCAGGGACACCATATATTTT. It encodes CASSVSFRDTIYF. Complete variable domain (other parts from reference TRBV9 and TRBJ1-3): DSGVTQTPKHLITATGQRVTLRCSPRSGDLSVYWYQQSLDQGLQFLIQYYNGEERAKGNILERFSAQQFPDLHSELNLSSLELGDSALYFCASSVSFRDTIYFGEGSWLTVV.